The entry that follows covers one T cell receptor (beta chain) sequence. As yet, its antigen is unknown. Some clones are missing from TCRdb's copy, which holds only in-frame ones; the method was immunoSEQ multiplex PCR. The data contain hundreds of thousands of clones, about 85% of them singletons. Noted treatment: 15 to 20 received Ad26.COV2.S at low or high dose, single or two shots; roughly five received placebo; per-sample allocation not given. Samples were taken on day 63 after the first vaccine or placebo injection. In Boston, an adult donor aged 18-55 years took part. This vaccine is an Ad26 vector that expresses the Wuhan-strain SARS-CoV-2 spike. With V trimmed by 5 bases and J by 0 bases, 3 bases remained unmatched. There are 15 residues in the CDR3. Germline V lookup: CDR1 SGHTA, CDR2 FQGNSA. The data originate from a study of Ad26.COV2.S vaccination and SARS-CoV-2 variants. About the study: Vaccine-arm donor from the placebo-controlled COV1001 Ad26.COV2.S trial. General observations from the study: Considerable breadth of spike-specific CD8+ and CD4+ T cell responses has reportedly been documented following vaccination.

The clonotype originates from a person aged 18-65 years who received the Ad26.COV2.S COVID-19 vaccine or a placebo. The sample in question was peripheral blood, obtained in a trial of Ad26.COV2.S vaccine versus placebo. V gene TRBV7-2 combines with J gene TRBJ1-4; 7 bases are a match to TRBD1. Written as DNA, the CDR3 is TGTGCCAGCAGCCCTACAGGGGCAACTAATGAAAAACTGTTTTTT. This encodes CASSPTGATNEKLFF.